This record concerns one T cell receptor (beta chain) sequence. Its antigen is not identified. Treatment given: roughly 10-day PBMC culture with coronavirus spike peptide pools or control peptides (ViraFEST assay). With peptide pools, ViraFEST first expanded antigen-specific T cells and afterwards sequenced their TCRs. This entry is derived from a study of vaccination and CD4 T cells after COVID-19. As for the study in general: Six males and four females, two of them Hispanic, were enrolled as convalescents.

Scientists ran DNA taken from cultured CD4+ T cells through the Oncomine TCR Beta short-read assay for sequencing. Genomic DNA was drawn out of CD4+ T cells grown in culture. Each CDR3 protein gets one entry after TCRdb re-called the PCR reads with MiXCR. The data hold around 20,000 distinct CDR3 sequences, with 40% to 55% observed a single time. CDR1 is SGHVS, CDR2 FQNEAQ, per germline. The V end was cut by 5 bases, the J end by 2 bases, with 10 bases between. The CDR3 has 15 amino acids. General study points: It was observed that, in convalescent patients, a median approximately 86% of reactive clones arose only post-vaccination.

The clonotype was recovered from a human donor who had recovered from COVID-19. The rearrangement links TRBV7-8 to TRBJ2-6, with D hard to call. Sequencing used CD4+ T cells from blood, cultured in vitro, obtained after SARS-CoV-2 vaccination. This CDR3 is CASSPASPGANVLTF. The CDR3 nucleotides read TGTGCCAGCAGCCCGGCATCCCCTGGGGCCAACGTCCTGACTTTC.